The clone carrying this T cell receptor (beta chain) showed up just once. Looked up from germline, CDR1 is MNHNS and CDR2 is SASEGT. The V gene lost 1 base and the J gene lost 1 base, with 7 bases spanning the gap. There are 14 residues in the CDR3. The source of the sample is a study of blood T cell repertoires in COVID-19. Overall study: COVID-19 samples collected from the United States, Italy and Spain covered acute and convalescent phases.

In the original analysis: Counts of nucleated cells, estimated from reference gene primer amplification, were obtained. Profiling relied on immunoSEQ multiplex PCR, and the TCRdb table lists in-frame clones only, not all of them. That table gives V, J and clone size, and the DNA gave D and trimming. The repertoire includes 120,000 or so clones, about 84% of them detected once, and 3.5% to 4.5% sits in the top ten. This chain links TRBV6-1 with TRBJ1-1; D is perhaps TRBD1 (5 bases). The clonotype originates from a man aged 60-69 years with acute or convalescent COVID-19. The sequenced sample was peripheral blood. CDR3 coding DNA: TGTGCCAGCAGTGAAGGGGGCAGGAACACTGAAGCTTTCTTT. This translates into CASSEGGRNTEAFF.